This T cell receptor (beta chain) is drawn from a study of response to subunit inactivated influenza vaccine (dated by TCRdb to between 2017 and 2018). The study in broad terms: The study used deep quantitative T cell receptor repertoire profiling to track responses to a trivalent subunit inactivated influenza vaccine. The paper as a whole reports these results and caveats: It was suggested by the authors that each seasonal influenza vaccination may recruit only a limited number of new T cells.

CDR3 length: 16 amino acids, cysteine to phenylalanine. Of the read, only the CDR3 DNA is kept; its 48 bases are in frame from base 1. For this chain, trimming is 1 base at the V end and 0 bases at the J end, and the number of junction bases without a gene match is 4. Reading the germline V gene (reference sequence) gives CDR1 LGHDT and CDR2 YNNKEL. To note about this clonotype: Its antigen remains unidentified. Base qualities are not at hand, and no much larger clone is one base apart.

Receptor libraries were prepared by RT-PCR. The run used an Illumina HiSeq 2500. TCRdb took the public reads, trimmed them with fastp at Q25, ran MiXCR for clone calling and kept in-frame beta chains. Every CDR3 protein is listed once, alongside the most common genes and DNA of its rows. The sample table contains roughly 500,000 distinct CDR3 sequences; only one count was recorded for roughly 23% of them. Together, the top ten hold 2.5% to 3% of the sample. The same sample was also studied in work on T cells expressing NK-cell markers. Drawing on the second study: TCR beta cDNA libraries were prepared using 5'RACE template switching, which introduced a universal primer site and unique molecular identifiers. TCR beta-chain repertoires were profiled in sorted CD3+CD56+NKG2C+, CD3+CD56+NKG2C- and CD3+CD56-NKG2C+ T-cell subsets from about 8 donors. Among the eight sequenced donors, seven were HCMV-seropositive and one was HCMV-seronegative. To restrict sorting to alphabetaTCR-expressing T cells, an anti-gammadeltaTCR antibody was added in several experiments. For six donors, the dominant CD3+CD56+NKG2C+ clonotypes were among the top 10 CD8+ clonotypes and accounted for roughly 1.0-7.5% of CD8+ T cells. Those dominant clonotypes were again the most abundant among CD3+CD56-NKG2C+ cells in a handful of donors, at roughly 25-60.1%. Whether the expanded NKG2C-expressing T cell clones were specific for HCMV antigens remained unclear. The study sequenced eight donors, all healthy volunteers chosen at random: three men and five women. To determine HCMV serostatus, a commercial ELISA kit was used to detect HCMV-specific IgG in serum. Peripheral blood mononuclear cells were isolated from blood by Ficoll density gradient centrifugation. CD4+ and CD8+ T cells were isolated from PBMC by magnetic immunoseparation with Miltenyi isolation kits. cDNA synthesis was primed from the TCR beta constant segment, followed by two successive PCR amplification steps. The libraries were sequenced on Illumina HiSeq 2000/2500, MiSeq or NextSeq, producing 2 x 150 bp reads. Reads were demultiplexed and grouped by UMI with MIGEC, and clonotypes were assembled and quantified with MiTCR. To exclude erroneous sequences, any TCR cDNA sequence not supported by at least two reads was discarded. The tcR package was used for downstream repertoire analysis, and clonotypes were matched between fractions using CDR3 nucleotide sequence together with V segment. VDJmatch was used to annotate antigen specificity against VDJdb, with one amino acid substitution allowed in CDR3.

Recombination linked TRBV3-1 to TRBJ2-3; TRBD2 lines up with 7 middle nucleotides. The clonotype originates from a man aged 50-59 years who received an inactivated influenza vaccine. Donor details come from another sample of the same person, matched by shared clones. Sequenced material: CD4+ T cells sorted from PBMCs, taken 11 to 12 days after vaccination. DNA sequence: TGTGCCAGCAGCCAAGCTAGCGGATCTAGCACAGATACGCAGTATTTT. Its product reads: CASSQASGSSTDTQYF.